These T cell receptor beta chains were read from a single sample in a study of technical replicates of blood from a handful of donors. Clones were read by immunoSEQ multiplex PCR, and TCRdb kept only the in-frame ones, dropping some. The sample carries about 89,000 clones, roughly 94% recorded once. Source material: T cells isolated from PBMCs. The receptors here all came from a human donor in good health. CDR3s include the opening cysteine and the closing phenylalanine or tryptophan. D genes are given only for firm matches. The size of a clone is reported for some rows only, either as once, few or many, or as a class for expanded clones.

clone_size	j_call	v_call	d_call	cdr3_aa
NA	TRBJ2-7	TRBV28	TRBD2	CASSFWTSSHEQYF
NA	TRBJ2-7	TRBV5-4	NA	CASSLGGRYEQYF
NA	TRBJ1-6	TRBV9	TRBD1	CASSISRDSNNSPLHF
once	TRBJ2-3	TRBV19	TRBD2	CASDDGRGSNTQYF
NA	TRBJ2-1	TRBV7-9	NA	CASSSEGDQQFF
NA	TRBJ2-5	TRBV5-6	NA	CASNLNRIVETQYF
NA	TRBJ2-1	TRBV25-1	TRBD2	CASESGSSYEQFF
NA	TRBJ1-6	TRBV6-1	NA	CASSPLGSASPLHF
NA	TRBJ2-1	TRBV11-2	NA	CASSLIASLFAYNEQFF
NA	TRBJ2-3	TRBV28	NA	CASSSLTGRTDTQYF
NA	TRBJ2-7	TRBV15	TRBD2	CATSSPGTSGGSYEQYF
NA	TRBJ1-2	TRBV11-2	TRBD1	CASSLQGWEGYTF
NA	NA	TRBV29-1	TRBD2	CSDRTSGGSYEQYF
NA	TRBJ2-7	TRBV25-1	TRBD1	CASSLTGFGEQYF
NA	TRBJ1-2	TRBV2	TRBD1	CASSVQGLYGYTF
NA	TRBJ1-3	TRBV5-1	TRBD1	CASSFRGQNSGNTIYF
NA	TRBJ1-2	TRBV11-2	TRBD1	CARARTGVFGYTF
once	TRBJ2-1	TRBV11-2	TRBD1	CASGRQGGYNEQFF
NA	TRBJ2-7	TRBV10-1	NA	CASSTTDYEQYF
NA	TRBJ1-5	TRBV7-2	TRBD1	CASTLGTGNQPQHF
NA	TRBJ1-2	TRBV9	NA	CASSVGGNGGYGYTF
NA	TRBJ2-1	TRBV5-1	NA	CASSLSAGINEQFF
few	TRBJ1-2	TRBV7-9	NA	CASSGMGDRLNYGYTF
NA	TRBJ2-7	TRBV5-8	NA	CASSSAGLVHEQYF
NA	TRBJ1-2	TRBV5-1	NA	CASSLGRGNYGYTF
NA	TRBJ2-1	TRBV11-2	NA	CASSPNRFYGNEQFF
NA	TRBJ2-7	TRBV9	NA	CASSVGLQVHYEQYF
NA	TRBJ2-7	TRBV18	TRBD1	CASSFDRGTYEQYF
NA	TRBJ2-1	TRBV6-4	TRBD2	CASSPLWGGRNEQFF
NA	TRBJ2-2	TRBV6-4	NA	CASRRTVNTGELFF
NA	TRBJ1-2	TRBV7-8	NA	CASSLQEEGLPYGYTF
NA	TRBJ2-7	TRBV4-1	NA	CASSHENEQYF
NA	TRBJ1-3	TRBV18	NA	CASSPNDGGSGNTIYF
NA	TRBJ2-3	TRBV2	NA	CASSEGQVTDTQYF
NA	TRBJ1-3	TRBV11-2	NA	CASSTGGPRAGNTIYF
NA	TRBJ2-2	TRBV7-9	NA	CAGAQNTGELFF
NA	TRBJ2-1	TRBV27	TRBD2	CASRLAGMVNSYNEQFF
NA	TRBJ2-3	TRBV9	TRBD2	CASSVAPSGSLSTDTQYF
NA	TRBJ2-5	TRBV13	NA	CASSPFGLRETQYF
NA	TRBJ1-5	TRBV5-4	NA	CASTEEGLGNQPQHF
NA	TRBJ1-5	TRBV15	NA	CATSRGGGRNQPQHF
NA	TRBJ2-2	TRBV18	TRBD1	CASSPYGTGANTGELFF
NA	TRBJ1-1	TRBV2	NA	CASIYQWGVTEAFF
NA	TRBJ1-2	TRBV19	NA	CASSRGSYGYTF
few	TRBJ1-1	TRBV28	NA	CASSLLVRVSTEAFF
NA	TRBJ1-4	TRBV25-1	NA	CASSESRGREGDNEKLFF
NA	TRBJ1-2	TRBV10-1	NA	CASSESGRYGYTF